Below are 15 T cell receptor beta chains sequenced from a single sample in a study. TCRdb reprocessed the 5' RACE reads via MiXCR and lists one record per CDR3 protein. The table shows about 62,000 distinct CDR3 sequences, with just under 30% occurring only once. Sequencing was performed on tumor-infiltrating naive CD4+ T cells sorted from the breast tumor. Subset defined: naive CD4+ T cells, CD4+CD45RA+CD25-. The receptor source for this set is a female donor with breast cancer.

The J gene is TRBJ2-1, the V gene TRBV7-9; 10 positions agree with TRBD2. The CDR3 length is 18 residues. Trimming removed 1 base from V and 1 base from J; junction bases left unmatched: 7. The V gene's germline CDR1 is SEHNR and CDR2 FQNEAQ (reference sequence). The CDR3 region is CASSLGRTSGKSYNEQFF. The CDR3 nucleotides are TGTGCCAGCAGCTTAGGGCGGACTAGCGGCAAGTCCTACAATGAGCAGTTCTTC.

This clonotype has only a few counts. The chain combines TRBV15 with TRBJ1-2, with 8 positions matching TRBD1. Germline CDR1 is LNHNV and CDR2 is YYDKDF (reference sequence). The CDR3 spans 15 residues. The ends lost 4 bases at V and 0 bases at J; junction bases unmatched: 4. The CDR3 DNA reads as TGTGCCACCAGCATCCAGACAGGGGCTAACTATGGCTACACCTTC. It encodes CATSIQTGANYGYTF.

This clonotype was counted ten times or more. The CDR3 DNA is TGCGCCAGCAGCTTTAATACCGACAGCTATGGCTACACCTTC. Translating gives CASSFNTDSYGYTF. This rearrangement joins TRBV5-1 to TRBJ1-2; D is possibly TRBD1 (5 bases). This CDR3 contains 14 residues. Trimming took off 2 bases at V and 4 bases at J, with 12 bases between the two ends. Germline V gene lookup returns CDR1 SGHRS and CDR2 YFSETQ.

Turning to this clonotype: One base away lies a much larger clone, so this may be a sequencing read error. This chain uses TRBV2 with TRBJ1-6, with TRBD1 identical over 9 bases. From germline, CDR1 is SNHLY and CDR2 FYNNEI. Trimming cost V 11 bases and J 8 bases; bases outside gene matches: 10. CDR3 length equals 14 residues. This CDR3 is CASAEWTGDSPLHF. DNA for the CDR3: TGTGCCTCAGCGGAGTGGACAGGGGATTCACCCCTCCACTTT.

With regard to this clonotype: Germline is not matched at one junction end, which may reflect a read error. This rearrangement joins TRBV4-1 to TRBJ1-1; D may be TRBD1 (5 bases). The CDR3 covers 15 residues. The germline gives CDR1 MGHRA, CDR2 YSYEKL. The CDR3: CASSQDFGGYTEASF. The DNA of the CDR3 is TGCGCCAGCAGCCAAGATTTCGGGGGGTACACTGAAGCTTCCTTT.

Only a few counts were recorded for this clonotype. CDR3 sequence (DNA): TGTGCCAGCTCACCAGAGCCGGGTTCGGGGGAGACCCAGTACTTC. Its translation is CASSPEPGSGETQYF. This chain connects TRBV18 to TRBJ2-5; D perhaps matches TRBD2 (5 bases). The V and J ends lost 2 bases and 5 bases respectively, with 15 bases between them. Per the germline V gene, CDR1 is KGHSH and CDR2 is LQKENI. The CDR3 runs to 15 residues.

This clonotype was counted ten times or more. The chain is built from TRBV10-3 and TRBJ2-3, with D possibly called TRBD1 or TRBD2 (5 bases each). The CDR3 has 13 amino acids. V was cut by 11 bases and J by 2 bases, with 14 bases left in between. Germline V lookup: CDR1 ENHRY, CDR2 SYGVKD. The CDR3 coding sequence is TGTGCCGTCCGGGACGGTGACACAGATACGCAGTATTTT. Amino acid sequence: CAVRDGDTDTQYF.

The chain uses TRBV5-4 and TRBJ2-6; D is unresolved. CDR3 length: 18 residues. Germline V CDR1 and CDR2: SGHNT, YYREEE (reference sequence). V lost 0 bases and J lost 0, with 13 bases in between. The DNA of the CDR3 is TGTGCCAGCAGCTTGGCCGTCGGCGGCTTCTCTGGGGCCAACGTCCTGACTTTC. It encodes CASSLAVGGFSGANVLTF.

V usage is TRBV5-6 and J usage is TRBJ1-1, with TRBD1 identical over 11 bases. Looked up from germline, CDR1 is SGHDT and CDR2 is YYEEEE. With 4 bases clipped from V and 5 bases from J, the junction kept 7 bases outside the gene matches. This CDR3 comprises 15 residues. The CDR3 sequence: CASSRTGGARTEAFF. The CDR3 nucleotides read TGTGCCAGCAGCCGGACAGGGGGCGCGAGGACTGAAGCTTTCTTT.

The J gene is TRBJ2-5, the V gene TRBV25-1; D unclear. The germline V gene encodes CDR1 MGHDK and CDR2 SYGVNS. V lost 3 bases and J lost 2, with 13 bases in between. The CDR3 consists of 15 residues. The CDR3 loop is CASSEQRTVQETQYF. The CDR3 nucleotides read TGTGCCAGCAGTGAGCAGAGGACGGTGCAAGAGACCCAGTACTTC.

This clonotype was seen only a few times. V gene TRBV24-1 combines with J gene TRBJ1-1, with D possibly being TRBD1 (6 bases). CDR1 and CDR2 (germline): KGHDR, SFDVKD. This CDR3 region has 14 residues. Trimming cost V 3 bases and J 2 bases, with 9 bases left between them. In nucleotides, the CDR3 is TGTGCCACCAGTGATGTGACAGGAAACACTGAAGCTTTCTTT. This encodes CATSDVTGNTEAFF.

The V and J genes are TRBV29-1 and TRBJ1-2; possible D gene TRBD1, 6 bases. The CDR3 sequence is 14 residues long. Germline assignment: CDR1 SQVTM and CDR2 ANQGSEA. The CDR3, as DNA: TGCGGTGTGGAACATCGGGACACGGGACATGGCTACACCTTC. This sequence encodes CGVEHRDTGHGYTF.

The chain combines TRBV30 with TRBJ2-5; tentatively, D is TRBD1 or TRBD2 (6 bases each). V lost 1 base and J lost 5, with 14 bases in between. The CDR3 sequence is 14 residues long. CDR1 GTSNPN and CDR2 SVGIG come from the germline V gene (reference sequence). The CDR3 nucleotides are TGTGCCTGGAGTGGGGGGGCGGGTTTCGAGACCCAGTACTTC. Translation gives CAWSGGAGFETQYF.

This clonotype was observed a single time. A much larger clone differs from this one at a single base, so this may be a read error. This chain links TRBV7-9 with TRBJ2-7; no definite D call. Germline-derived CDR1 and CDR2 are SEHNR and FQNEAQ (reference sequence). The germline V and J ends were trimmed by 3 bases and 1 base, with 7 bases remaining between them. The CDR3 sequence is 13 residues long. CDR3 DNA sequence: TGTGCCAGCAGCTTGACGGCATCCTACGAGCAGTACTTC. This gives the protein CASSLTASYEQYF.

This clonotype came up a few times. The chain joins TRBV7-2 to TRBJ2-1; D possibly corresponds to TRBD2 (6 bases). Germline CDR1 is SGHTA and CDR2 is FQGNSA. The CDR3 totals 15 residues. The V gene lost 1 base and the J gene lost 7 bases, with 14 bases spanning the gap. The CDR3 bases are TGTGCCAGCAGCTTAGTGGACGGGGGAAAGAATGAGCAGTTCTTC. Encoded protein: CASSLVDGGKNEQFF.